These 15 T cell receptor beta chains were all obtained from the same sample, sequenced in a study of blood T cell repertoires in COVID-19. Method: immunoSEQ multiplex PCR; TCRdb's copy keeps in-frame clones and lacks some. Of about 190,000 clones listed, roughly nine tenths are singletons. Sequencing used peripheral blood. These receptors all stem from a man aged 35 to 55 with acute or convalescent COVID-19.

The rearrangement uses TRBV5-6 and TRBJ2-7, with 7 bases lining up with TRBD2. Trimming removed 5 bases from V and 1 base from J; junction bases left unmatched: 6. Per the germline V gene, CDR1 is SGHDT and CDR2 is YYEEEE. The CDR3 has 14 residues. CDR3 amino acids: CASSNGGSSYEQYF. Here the CDR3 DNA reads TGTGCCAGCAGTAACGGGGGGTCTTCCTACGAGCAGTACTTC.

The chain recombines TRBV4-2 with TRBJ2-7; 7 positions agree with TRBD1. There are 15 residues in the CDR3. Per germline, CDR1 LGHNA and CDR2 YNFKEQ. The V and J ends lost 0 bases and 3 bases, in that order; junction bases with no gene match: 5. CDR3 protein: CASSQDGQANYEQYF. DNA of the CDR3: TGTGCCAGCAGCCAAGACGGACAGGCGAACTACGAGCAGTACTTC.

The chain recombines TRBV5-1 with TRBJ2-3, with D maybe TRBD2 (5 bases). This CDR3 has 13 residues. V dropped 6 bases and J dropped 2 bases, with 10 bases sitting between them. CDR1 and CDR2 from the germline V gene are SGHRS and YFSETQ. The CDR3 loop is CASTFGLTDTQYF. The CDR3 nucleotides are TGCGCCAGCACCTTTGGACTCACAGATACGCAGTATTTT. Combining the CDR3 with reference TRBV5-1 and TRBJ2-3 gives the whole variable domain KAGVTQTPRYLIKTRGQQVTLSCSPISGHRSVSWYQQTPGQGLQFLFEYFSETQRNKGNFPGRFSGRQFSNSRSEMNVSTLELGDSALYLCASTFGLTDTQYFGPGTRLTVL.

This clone was observed once. The chain couples TRBV5-8 to TRBJ2-1; tentatively, D is TRBD2 (6 bases). CDR1 is SGHTS and CDR2 is YDEGEE in the germline V gene. CDR3 length: 15 residues. The V gene lost 0 bases and the J gene lost 4 bases, with 11 bases spanning the gap. This chain's CDR3 is CASSLVVGRYNEQFF. CDR3 in DNA: TGTGCCAGCAGCTTGGTGGTAGGGAGGTACAATGAGCAGTTCTTC.

J is TRBJ1-2 and V is TRBV2, with 9 bases that match TRBD1. There are 15 residues in the CDR3. V shed 4 bases, J shed 6 bases, and the junction held 9 bases outside the gene matches. CDR1 and CDR2 from the germline V gene are SNHLY and FYNNEI. This chain's CDR3 is CASSVTPGQGNGYTF. CDR3 coding DNA: TGTGCCAGCAGTGTAACCCCGGGACAGGGAAATGGCTACACCTTC. Complete variable domain (other parts from reference TRBV2 and TRBJ1-2): EPEVTQTPSHQVTQMGQEVILRCVPISNHLYFYWYRQILGQKVEFLVSFYNNEISEKSEIFDDQFSVERPDGSNFTLKIRSTKLEDSAMYFCASSVTPGQGNGYTFGSGTRLTVV.

The chain links TRBV4-3 to TRBJ1-4; 7 bases fit TRBD1. Trimming cost V 0 bases and J 8 bases; bases outside gene matches: 6. Per the germline V gene, CDR1 is LGHNA and CDR2 is YSLEER. This CDR3 comprises 15 residues. DNA for the CDR3: TGCGCCAGCAGCCAAGAGAACAGGGGTAAGGAAAAACTGTTTTTT. Amino acid sequence: CASSQENRGKEKLFF.

This chain uses TRBV5-1 with TRBJ1-3, with D hard to call. This CDR3 is built from 14 residues. Germline values: CDR1 SGHRS, CDR2 YFSETQ. Trimming removed 0 bases from V and 0 bases from J, with 4 bases in between. DNA of the CDR3: TGCGCCAGCAGCTTGGGGGCCTCTGGAAACACCATATATTTT. Protein: CASSLGASGNTIYF.

V gene TRBV24-1 combines with J gene TRBJ2-3, with 8 nucleotides matching TRBD1. This CDR3 has 14 amino acids. Per the germline V gene, CDR1 is KGHDR and CDR2 is SFDVKD. V trimming: 9 bases; J trimming: 0 bases; junction bases outside the gene matches: 4. CDR3 coding DNA: TGTGCCACCGGGGCAGGGGGCAGCACAGATACGCAGTATTTT. This codes for CATGAGGSTDTQYF.

This chain uses TRBV27 with TRBJ1-6; D is perhaps TRBD1 (6 bases). Germline V gene lookup returns CDR1 MNHEY and CDR2 SMNVEV (reference sequence). The CDR3 is 16 residues long. The V gene lost 2 bases and the J gene lost 7 bases, with 15 bases spanning the gap. The CDR3 nucleotides read TGTGCCAGCAGTTTAGGCCAGGGGTTAGAAAATTCACCCCTCCACTTT. Its protein is CASSLGQGLENSPLHF.

This chain joins TRBV6-5 and TRBJ1-2; no clear D. The CDR3 has 16 residues. Trimming shortened V by 2 bases and J by 0 bases, and 13 bases separated the two germline ends. Looked up from germline, CDR1 is MNHEY and CDR2 is SVGAGI. DNA for the CDR3: TGTGCCAGCAGTTACGCGCTCACGAAAGCTAACTATGGCTACACCTTC. Residues: CASSYALTKANYGYTF.

The rearrangement uses TRBV27 and TRBJ2-5; 10 positions agree with TRBD1. Per germline, CDR1 MNHEY and CDR2 SMNVEV (reference sequence). This CDR3 has 14 amino acids. V trimming: 5 bases; J trimming: 5 bases; junction bases outside the gene matches: 5. The CDR3 sequence: CASSTTGGFETQYF. The CDR3 coding sequence is TGTGCCAGCAGTACGACAGGGGGCTTTGAGACCCAGTACTTC.

This sequence joins TRBV19 and TRBJ2-2; D perhaps matches TRBD2 (5 bases). V was clipped by 8 bases and J by 0 bases, with 19 bases between them. There are 17 residues in the CDR3. The germline V gene encodes CDR1 LNHDA and CDR2 SQIVND (reference sequence). CDR3 sequence (DNA): TGTGCCAGTGGCGACACGGGGAGATTCTCGAACACCGGGGAGCTGTTTTTT. Its protein is CASGDTGRFSNTGELFF.

This clone showed up just once. This chain joins TRBV25-1 and TRBJ1-4, with 7 bases matching TRBD1. Trimming removed 6 bases from V and 8 bases from J; junction bases left unmatched: 9. The CDR3 sequence is 14 residues long. Germline V lookup: CDR1 MGHDK, CDR2 SYGVNS. The DNA of the CDR3 is TGTGCCAGCAGCACGACAGGGAGAAGAGAAAAACTGTTTTTT. It codes for CASSTTGRREKLFF.

The rearrangement uses TRBV5-1 and TRBJ2-7; 7 bases line up with TRBD1. With 4 bases clipped from V and 2 bases from J, the junction kept 12 bases outside the gene matches. Germline V gene data show CDR1 as SGHRS and CDR2 as YFSETQ. The length of the CDR3 is 16 residues. The CDR3 coding sequence is TGCGCCAGCAGCCCCACGGTGGGACAGCCCACCTACGAGCAGTACTTC. Protein sequence: CASSPTVGQPTYEQYF.

CDR3: CASSLAPFNYGYTF. The CDR3 DNA is TGTGCCAGCAGTCTGGCTCCTTTTAACTATGGCTACACCTTC. The chain employs TRBV6-4 and TRBJ1-2; unclear D gene. The CDR3 extends over 14 amino acids. Trimming removed 5 bases at V and 1 base at J, with 11 bases between. Germline assignment: CDR1 MRHNA and CDR2 SNTAGT.